The 17 T cell receptor beta chains below were found in one sample sequenced in a study of T cell repertoires in cytomegalovirus infection. TCRdb reprocessed the reads with MiXCR, giving one entry per CDR3 protein. This repertoire shows 740,000 or so distinct CDR3 sequences, under 40% found once; its top ten account for roughly 2.8%. The sample consisted of PBMCs. The receptors originated from a human donor in good health (CMV status not recorded). Some clones in this sample may be carry-over from other donors' samples.

This rearrangement joins TRBV20-1 to TRBJ2-1; 9 bases agree with TRBD2. V lost 1 base and J lost 3; bases outside the gene matches: 4. CDR3 size: 15 residues. Germline V gene sequence: CDR1 DFQATT, CDR2 SNEGSKA (reference sequence). CDR3 in amino acids: CSARGAGGFYNEQFF. CDR3 sequence (DNA): TGCAGTGCTAGAGGCGCGGGAGGGTTCTACAATGAGCAGTTCTTC.

This clonotype was observed a few times. V and J are TRBV20-1 and TRBJ1-3; 8 nucleotides line up with TRBD1. CDR1 and CDR2 from the germline V gene are DFQATT and SNEGSKA (reference sequence). J lost 5 bases, V lost 2 bases, and 11 bases had no gene match. This CDR3 comprises 16 residues. The CDR3 loop reads CSARSGQGRLRNTIYF. The CDR3 region has the DNA TGCAGTGCTAGAAGTGGACAGGGTAGATTGAGAAACACCATATATTTT.

The chain recombines TRBV7-9 with TRBJ1-1, with 9 bases identical to TRBD1. This CDR3 comprises 15 residues. The germline CDR1 and CDR2 sequences are SEHNR and FQNEAQ (reference sequence). The ends lost 0 bases at V and 10 bases at J; junction bases unmatched: 9. The CDR3 nucleotides read TGTGCCAGCAGCTTAGCAGGAGGGGACAGGGAAGGAGCTTTCTTT. It yields the protein CASSLAGGDREGAFF.

In the case of this clonotype: A single base separates this from a much larger clone, so it may be a read error. The chain combines TRBV7-8 with TRBJ1-2, with a weak D call TRBD1 (5 bases). The CDR3 is made up of 17 amino acids. The germline V gene has CDR1 SGHVS and CDR2 FQNEAQ. V was trimmed by 1 base and J by 2 bases, leaving 17 bases between them. The CDR3 DNA reads TGTGCCAGCAGCTTAGTAAAGGGGATATTCCTAAACTATGGCTACACCTTC. Amino acid sequence: CASSLVKGIFLNYGYTF.

This clonotype was seen at least ten times. The CDR3 loop reads CASRGTGWNYGYTF. CDR3 sequence (DNA): TGTGCCAGCAGGGGGACAGGGTGGAACTATGGCTACACCTTC. The rearrangement uses TRBV28 and TRBJ1-2; 9 bases map to TRBD1. CDR3 length: 14 amino acids. The V gene end was trimmed by 6 bases and the J gene end by 2 bases; junction bases not matched to a gene: 4. Germline lookup yields CDR1 MDHEN and CDR2 SYDVKM.

The rearrangement joins TRBV20-1 to TRBJ2-5, with D possibly matching TRBD2 (5 bases). Looked up from germline, CDR1 is DFQATT and CDR2 is SNEGSKA (reference sequence). The V end was cut by 4 bases, the J end by 5 bases, with 14 bases between. The CDR3 runs 13 residues. CDR3 sequence reads: CSATPGTGETQYF. The CDR3 DNA is TGCAGTGCTACTCCAGGCACGGGGGAGACCCAGTACTTC.

V and J are TRBV5-1 and TRBJ1-1; TRBD1 might be the D (6 bases). The V end was cut by 0 bases, the J end by 12 bases, with 15 bases between. This CDR3 is 13 amino acids long. In germline, CDR1 is SGHRS, CDR2 YFSETQ. The CDR3 spells CASSLDGKGGSFF. The CDR3 DNA reads as TGCGCCAGCAGCTTGGATGGGAAAGGGGGTTCTTTCTTT.

This clonotype was counted many times. This rearrangement joins TRBV7-2 to TRBJ1-5; 8 nucleotides agree with TRBD1. This CDR3 is built from 17 residues. With 0 bases clipped from V and 0 bases from J, the junction kept 4 bases outside the gene matches. The V gene's germline CDR1 is SGHTA and CDR2 FQGNSA. The CDR3 region has the DNA TGTGCCAGCAGCTTAGCTTCAGGGGGCCATAGCAATCAGCCCCAGCATTTT. Translating it yields CASSLASGGHSNQPQHF.

This clonotype has a single count. V usage is TRBV20-1 and J usage is TRBJ2-6; possible D gene TRBD2, 5 bases. The V gene's germline CDR1 is DFQATT and CDR2 SNEGSKA (reference sequence). CDR3 length equals 17 residues. Trimming shortened V by 2 bases and J by 0 bases, and 14 bases separated the two germline ends. The CDR3 sequence: CSARTERLASGANVLTF. In DNA, the CDR3 is TGCAGTGCTAGAACCGAGCGGCTAGCCTCTGGGGCCAACGTCCTGACTTTC.

This chain uses TRBV7-4 with TRBJ1-4; D is perhaps TRBD1 (5 bases). The CDR3 contains 15 residues. V lost 1 base to trimming and J lost 2 bases, with 8 bases between them. Per the germline V gene, CDR1 is SGHVT and CDR2 is SQSDAQ. The CDR3 region has the DNA TGTGCCAGCAGCTTAGGGGGGACGACTAATGAAAAACTGTTTTTT. Residues: CASSLGGTTNEKLFF.

This clonotype was found a few times. The chain carries TRBV18 and TRBJ2-7; 14 bases fit TRBD2. Germline lookup yields CDR1 KGHSH and CDR2 LQKENI. The CDR3 length is 19 residues. Trimming removed 3 bases from V and 6 bases from J; junction bases left unmatched: 16. The DNA of the CDR3 is TGTGCCAGCTCACCCCTTGTCCTGACTAGCGGGAGGGCCAGTTTCGAGCAGTACTTC. This encodes CASSPLVLTSGRASFEQYF.

The chain joins TRBV19 to TRBJ2-7, with D perhaps matching TRBD1 (6 bases). V was cut by 5 bases and J by 3 bases, with 14 bases left in between. CDR1 is LNHDA, CDR2 SQIVND, per germline (reference sequence). This CDR3 contains 14 residues. The CDR3 DNA reads TGTGCCAGTAGTTGGGACGGACAGAGCTACGAGCAGTACTTC. This codes for CASSWDGQSYEQYF.

Worth noting for this clonotype: A clone one base away is much larger, so this may be a read error. This chain's CDR3 is CANSPLGSGNTIYF. The CDR3 DNA is TGTGCCAACAGCCCTTTAGGCTCTGGAAACACCATATATTTT. The chain links TRBV7-2 to TRBJ1-3, with D hard to call. Germline V CDR1 and CDR2: SGHTA, FQGNSA. The CDR3 runs to 14 residues. The variable domain in full, with the rest retrieved from reference TRBV7-2 and TRBJ1-3, is GAGVSQSPSNKVTEKGKDVELRCDPISGHTALYWYRQSLGQGLEFLIYFQGNSAPDKSGLPSDRFSAERTGGSVSTLTIQRTQQEDSAVYLCANSPLGSGNTIYFGEGSWLTVV.

Points on this clonotype: The junction differs from germline at one of its ends, possibly a read error. The chain uses TRBV6-6 and TRBJ1-5; maybe TRBD1 (6 bases). The germline V gene has CDR1 MNHNY and CDR2 SVGAGI (reference sequence). This CDR3 region has 15 residues. Here the CDR3 reads CAGRGLPRGNQPQHF. The CDR3 DNA sequence: TGTGCCGGCAGGGGACTGCCCCGGGGCAATCAGCCCCAGCATTTT.

The genes are TRBV28 and TRBJ2-7, with no clear D. The germline gives CDR1 MDHEN, CDR2 SYDVKM. V lost 4 bases and J lost 4, with 8 bases in between. CDR3 size: 12 residues. The CDR3 loop is CASSSNEYEQYF. The DNA of the CDR3 is TGTGCCAGCAGTTCGAACGAGTACGAGCAGTACTTC.

As regards this clonotype: This may come from a read error, since a much larger clone is one base off. The genes are TRBV7-2 and TRBJ1-4; D is uncertain. This CDR3 is built from 15 residues. Germline loops: CDR1 SGHTA, CDR2 FQGNSA. In DNA, the CDR3 is TGTGCCAGCATCTTAGGAGATACAACTAATGAAAAACTGTTTTTT. It codes for CASILGDTTNEKLFF.

The V and J genes are TRBV29-1 and TRBJ1-5; D gene uncertain. CDR1 and CDR2 from the germline V gene are SQVTM and ANQGSEA. This CDR3 has 13 residues. Trimming removed 3 bases from V and 3 bases from J, with 9 bases in between. The CDR3 loop reads CSVEHGPNQPQHF. In nucleotides, the CDR3 is TGCAGCGTTGAGCACGGCCCCAATCAGCCCCAGCATTTT.